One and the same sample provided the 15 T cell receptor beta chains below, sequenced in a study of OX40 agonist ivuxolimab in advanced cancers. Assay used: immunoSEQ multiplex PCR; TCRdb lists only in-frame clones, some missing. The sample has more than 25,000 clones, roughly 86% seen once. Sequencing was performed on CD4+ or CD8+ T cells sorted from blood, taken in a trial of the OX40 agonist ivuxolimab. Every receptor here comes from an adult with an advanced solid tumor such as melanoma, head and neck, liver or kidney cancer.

The chain's CDR3 is CASSSPSSGSGNEQFF. CDR3 nucleotide sequence: TGTGCCAGCAGCTCGCCCTCTAGCGGGAGTGGGAATGAGCAGTTCTTC. The chain recombines TRBV11-1 with TRBJ2-1, with 10 nucleotides matching TRBD2. The CDR3 runs 16 residues. CDR1 is SGHAT and CDR2 is FQDESV in the germline V gene (reference sequence). V shed 4 bases, J shed 7 bases, and the junction held 10 bases outside the gene matches.

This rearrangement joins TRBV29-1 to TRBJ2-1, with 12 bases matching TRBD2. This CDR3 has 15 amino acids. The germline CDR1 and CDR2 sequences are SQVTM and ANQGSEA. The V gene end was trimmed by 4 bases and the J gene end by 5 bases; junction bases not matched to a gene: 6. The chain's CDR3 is CSVVSLAGGDNEQFF. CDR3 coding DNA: TGCAGCGTTGTCTCCCTAGCGGGAGGGGACAATGAGCAGTTCTTC.

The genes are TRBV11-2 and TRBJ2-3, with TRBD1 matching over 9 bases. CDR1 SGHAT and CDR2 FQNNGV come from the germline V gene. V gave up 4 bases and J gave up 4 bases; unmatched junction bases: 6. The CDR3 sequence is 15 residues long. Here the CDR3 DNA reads TGTGCCAGCAGCTACCGGGACAGGGTAGCAGATACGCAGTATTTT. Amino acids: CASSYRDRVADTQYF.

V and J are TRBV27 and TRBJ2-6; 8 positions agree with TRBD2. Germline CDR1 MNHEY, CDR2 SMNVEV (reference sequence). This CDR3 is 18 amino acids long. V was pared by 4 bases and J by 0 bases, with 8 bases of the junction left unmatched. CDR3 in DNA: TGTGCCAGCAGTTCGACCCTAGCGGGCTTCTCTGGGGCCAACGTCCTGACTTTC. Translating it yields CASSSTLAGFSGANVLTF.

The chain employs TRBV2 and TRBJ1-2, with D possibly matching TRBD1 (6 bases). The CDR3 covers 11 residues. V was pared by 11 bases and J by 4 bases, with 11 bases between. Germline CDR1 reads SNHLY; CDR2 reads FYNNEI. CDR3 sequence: CADQGLYGYTF. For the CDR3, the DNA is TGTGCCGATCAGGGGCTCTATGGCTACACCTTC.

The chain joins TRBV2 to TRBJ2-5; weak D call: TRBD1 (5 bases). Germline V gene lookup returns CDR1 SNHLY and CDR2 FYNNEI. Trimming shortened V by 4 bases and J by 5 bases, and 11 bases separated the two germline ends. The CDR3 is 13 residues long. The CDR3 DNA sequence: TGTGCCAGCAGTGTAGGGGTTAGGGAGACCCAGTACTTC. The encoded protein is CASSVGVRETQYF. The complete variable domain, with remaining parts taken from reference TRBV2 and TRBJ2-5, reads EPEVTQTPSHQVTQMGQEVILRCVPISNHLYFYWYRQILGQKVEFLVSFYNNEISEKSEIFDDQFSVERPDGSNFTLKIRSTKLEDSAMYFCASSVGVRETQYFGPGTRLLVL.

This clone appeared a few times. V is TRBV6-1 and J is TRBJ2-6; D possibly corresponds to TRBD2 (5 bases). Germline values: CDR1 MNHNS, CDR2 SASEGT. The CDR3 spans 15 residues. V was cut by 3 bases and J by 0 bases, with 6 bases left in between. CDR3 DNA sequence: TGTGCCAGCAGTGAGAGGGACTCTGGGGCCAACGTCCTGACTTTC. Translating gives CASSERDSGANVLTF.

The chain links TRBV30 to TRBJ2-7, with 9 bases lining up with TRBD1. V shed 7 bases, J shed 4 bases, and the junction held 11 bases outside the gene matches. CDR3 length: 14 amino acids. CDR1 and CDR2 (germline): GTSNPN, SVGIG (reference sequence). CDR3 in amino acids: CAFEDTGGAYEQYF. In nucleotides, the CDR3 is TGTGCCTTCGAGGATACAGGGGGCGCATACGAGCAGTACTTC. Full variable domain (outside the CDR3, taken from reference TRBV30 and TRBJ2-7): SQTIHQWPATLVQPVGSPLSLECTVEGTSNPNLYWYRQAAGRGLQLLFYSVGIGQISSEVPQNLSASRPQDRQFILSSKKLLLSDSGFYLCAFEDTGGAYEQYFGPGTRLTVT.

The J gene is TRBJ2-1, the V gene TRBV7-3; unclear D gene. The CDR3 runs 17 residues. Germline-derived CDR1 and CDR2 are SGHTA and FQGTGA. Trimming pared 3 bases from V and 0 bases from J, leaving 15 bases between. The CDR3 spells CASSLSANPSSYNEQFF. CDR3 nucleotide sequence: TGTGCCAGCAGCTTGTCTGCGAACCCTAGCTCCTACAATGAGCAGTTCTTC.

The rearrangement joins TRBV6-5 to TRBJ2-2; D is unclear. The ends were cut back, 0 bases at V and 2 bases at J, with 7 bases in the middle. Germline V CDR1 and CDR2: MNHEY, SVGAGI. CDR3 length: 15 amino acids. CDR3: CASSYSRPNTGELFF. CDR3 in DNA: TGTGCCAGCAGTTACTCAAGGCCCAACACCGGGGAGCTGTTTTTT.

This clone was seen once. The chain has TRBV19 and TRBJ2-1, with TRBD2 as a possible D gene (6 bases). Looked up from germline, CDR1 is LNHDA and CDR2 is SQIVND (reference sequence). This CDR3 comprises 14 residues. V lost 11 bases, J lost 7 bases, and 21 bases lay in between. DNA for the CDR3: TGTGCCTTGGAGGGGACTCGGGTCCCTAATGAGCAGTTCTTC. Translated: CALEGTRVPNEQFF.

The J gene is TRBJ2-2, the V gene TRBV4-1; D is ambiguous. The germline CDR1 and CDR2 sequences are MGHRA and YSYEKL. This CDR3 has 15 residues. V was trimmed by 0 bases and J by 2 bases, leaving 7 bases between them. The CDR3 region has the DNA TGCGCCAGCAGCCAAGAACCCAGAAACACCGGGGAGCTGTTTTTT. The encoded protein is CASSQEPRNTGELFF.

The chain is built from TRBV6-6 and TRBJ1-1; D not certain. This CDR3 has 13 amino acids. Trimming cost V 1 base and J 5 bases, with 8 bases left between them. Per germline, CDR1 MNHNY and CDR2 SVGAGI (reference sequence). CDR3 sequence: CASSYFIGTEAFF. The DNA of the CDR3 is TGTGCCAGCAGTTACTTTATTGGGACTGAAGCTTTCTTT.

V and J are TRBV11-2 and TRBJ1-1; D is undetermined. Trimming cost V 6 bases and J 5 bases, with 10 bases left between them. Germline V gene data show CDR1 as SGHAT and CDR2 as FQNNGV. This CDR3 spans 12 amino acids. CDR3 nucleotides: TGTGCCAGCAGATCCGAGGGAACTGAAGCTTTCTTT. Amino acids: CASRSEGTEAFF.

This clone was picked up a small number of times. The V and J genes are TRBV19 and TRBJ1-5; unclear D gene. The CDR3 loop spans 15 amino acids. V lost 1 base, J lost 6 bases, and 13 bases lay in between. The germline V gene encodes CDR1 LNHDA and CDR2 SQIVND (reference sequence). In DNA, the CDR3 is TGTGCCAGTAGTATAGGACGGACTCTCGGTCAGCCCCAGCATTTT. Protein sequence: CASSIGRTLGQPQHF.